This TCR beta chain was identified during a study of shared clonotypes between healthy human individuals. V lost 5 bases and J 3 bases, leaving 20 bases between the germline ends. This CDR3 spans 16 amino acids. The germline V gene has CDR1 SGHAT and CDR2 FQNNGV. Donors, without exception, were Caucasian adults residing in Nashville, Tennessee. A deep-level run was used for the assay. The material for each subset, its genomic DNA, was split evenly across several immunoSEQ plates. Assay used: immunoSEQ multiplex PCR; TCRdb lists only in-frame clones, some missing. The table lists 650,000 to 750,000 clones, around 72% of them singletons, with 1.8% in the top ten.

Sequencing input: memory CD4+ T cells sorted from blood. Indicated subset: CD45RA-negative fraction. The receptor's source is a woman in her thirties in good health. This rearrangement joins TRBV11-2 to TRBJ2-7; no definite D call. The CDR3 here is CASSADQFASIYEQYF. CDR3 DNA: TGTGCCAGCAGCGCCGATCAATTCGCATCCATCTACGAGCAGTACTTC.